The 24 T cell receptor beta chains given below trace back to one sample, sequenced in a study of OX40 agonist ivuxolimab in advanced cancers. Method: immunoSEQ multiplex PCR; TCRdb's copy keeps in-frame clones and lacks some. The sample shows approximately 86,000 clones, 92% of them seen only once. Sample: CD4+ or CD8+ T cells sorted from blood, taken in a trial of the OX40 agonist ivuxolimab. The receptors come from an adult with an advanced solid tumor such as melanoma, head and neck, liver or kidney cancer.

The chain employs TRBV28 and TRBJ2-1; 10 bases map to TRBD2. Germline V gene sequence: CDR1 MDHEN, CDR2 SYDVKM. This CDR3 has 15 amino acids. The V and J ends lost 3 bases and 8 bases, in that order; junction bases with no gene match: 7. Written as DNA, the CDR3 is TGTGCCAGCAGTTTCCCTAGCGGGAGTTTCTATGAGCAGTTCTTC. It encodes CASSFPSGSFYEQFF.

The chain combines TRBV6-6 with TRBJ2-7, with D perhaps TRBD1 (6 bases). V was shortened by 8 bases and J by 12 bases, with 14 bases between the two germline ends. The CDR3 totals 10 residues. From germline, CDR1 is MNHNY and CDR2 SVGAGI (reference sequence). CDR3 in amino acids: CASGRDNGYF. CDR3 in DNA: TGTGCCAGCGGCCGGGACAACGGGTACTTC.

The chain is built from TRBV4-2 and TRBJ2-7; D perhaps matches TRBD2 (6 bases). CDR1 and CDR2 from the germline V gene are LGHNA and YNFKEQ. The CDR3 is made up of 13 amino acids. V was trimmed by 4 bases and J by 5 bases, leaving 12 bases between them. This chain's CDR3 is CASSPARRDEQYF. CDR3 in DNA: TGTGCCAGCAGCCCCGCTAGGAGGGACGAGCAGTACTTC.

V and J are TRBV28 and TRBJ2-7; unclear D gene. The CDR3 is 14 residues long. CDR1 is MDHEN, CDR2 SYDVKM, per germline. V was pared by 0 bases and J by 2 bases, with 8 bases between. The CDR3 sequence is CASSLWMRAYEQYF. The DNA for the CDR3 is TGTGCCAGCAGTTTATGGATGAGAGCCTACGAGCAGTACTTC.

The gene calls are TRBV2 and TRBJ1-5; no clear D gene. The CDR3 covers 14 residues. Per germline, CDR1 SNHLY and CDR2 FYNNEI. The ends were cut back, 1 base at V and 6 bases at J, with 10 bases in the middle. The CDR3 DNA follows: TGTGCCAGCAGTGAAGTTGGGGTGGGTCAGCCCCAGCATTTT. This codes for CASSEVGVGQPQHF.

The chain links TRBV11-2 to TRBJ2-7; no definite D call. This CDR3 contains 14 residues. V gave up 5 bases and J gave up 4 bases, with 15 bases separating them. Germline values: CDR1 SGHAT, CDR2 FQNNGV. DNA of the CDR3: TGTGCCAGCAGCCGGATCCAGAGGTCGTACGAGCAGTACTTC. Protein sequence: CASSRIQRSYEQYF.

The chain has TRBV7-2 and TRBJ2-1, with D hard to call. The CDR3 has 13 amino acids. Trimming left V 2 bases short and J 9 bases short, with 11 bases between. The germline V gene has CDR1 SGHTA and CDR2 FQGNSA. This chain's CDR3 is CASSLKDGFEQFF. The CDR3 DNA reads as TGTGCCAGCAGCTTAAAAGATGGTTTTGAGCAGTTCTTC.

The V gene is TRBV9, the J gene TRBJ2-1; D remains unclear. CDR1 is SGDLS and CDR2 is YYNGEE in the germline V gene. V was cut by 4 bases and J by 5 bases, with 16 bases left in between. CDR3 length: 15 amino acids. CDR3 region: CASSSPRSVHNEQFF. Here the CDR3 DNA reads TGTGCCAGCAGCTCCCCCAGATCTGTCCACAATGAGCAGTTCTTC.

The genes are TRBV9 and TRBJ2-4; no reliable D call. The CDR3 spans 14 residues. Trimming took off 0 bases at V and 7 bases at J, with 11 bases between the two ends. The germline V gene has CDR1 SGDLS and CDR2 YYNGEE. The CDR3 DNA reads as TGTGCCAGCAGCGTAGGCCCGGGTTCCAACATTCAGTACTTC. Protein sequence: CASSVGPGSNIQYF.

The J gene is TRBJ2-2, the V gene TRBV2, with 7 bases that match TRBD2. The CDR3 has 14 residues. Trimming removed 8 bases from V and 4 bases from J; junction bases left unmatched: 7. CDR1 and CDR2 (germline): SNHLY, FYNNEI. In nucleotides, the CDR3 is TGTGCCAGCCTCCCGGGGGGACCCACCGGGGAGCTGTTTTTT. Protein product: CASLPGGPTGELFF.

This clone occurred a few times. The rearrangement joins TRBV18 to TRBJ2-2; TRBD2 is a possible D gene (5 bases). There are 15 residues in the CDR3. V lost 1 base and J 0 bases, leaving 6 bases between the germline ends. Germline V gives CDR1 KGHSH, CDR2 LQKENI. This CDR3 is CASSPRTANTGELFF. CDR3 DNA sequence: TGTGCCAGCTCACCACGGACTGCGAACACCGGGGAGCTGTTTTTT.

The J gene is TRBJ1-3, the V gene TRBV18, with D perhaps TRBD1 (6 bases). Germline CDR1 KGHSH, CDR2 LQKENI. CDR3 length: 18 amino acids. V was clipped by 1 base and J by 2 bases, with 18 bases between them. For the CDR3, the DNA is TGTGCCAGCTCACCACTTATTCCGACAGGCGGCACTGGAAACACCATATATTTT. This sequence encodes CASSPLIPTGGTGNTIYF.

The V call is TRBV7-3, the J call TRBJ2-3; D not resolved. The germline gives CDR1 SGHTA, CDR2 FQGTGA. This CDR3 contains 13 residues. V dropped 5 bases and J dropped 2 bases, with 8 bases sitting between them. CDR3 nucleotide sequence: TGTGCCAGCAGCGCCGGGTACACAGATACGCAGTATTTT. Encoded protein: CASSAGYTDTQYF. Together with reference TRBV7-3 and TRBJ2-3, the CDR3 gives the full variable domain: GAGVSQTPSNKVTEKGKYVELRCDPISGHTALYWYRQSLGQGPEFLIYFQGTGAADDSGLPNDRFFAVRPEGSVSTLKIQRTERGDSAVYLCASSAGYTDTQYFGPGTRLTVL.

CDR3 in amino acids: CASSPLQGSAEAFF. DNA of the CDR3: TGCGCCAGCAGCCCCCTCCAAGGCTCCGCTGAAGCTTTCTTT. The rearrangement links TRBV5-1 to TRBJ1-1, with D unresolved. This CDR3 comprises 14 residues. Germline V CDR1 and CDR2: SGHRS, YFSETQ. The V end lost 4 bases, the J end lost 6 bases, and 16 bases lay between the germline ends.

This clone was picked up one time. The chain couples TRBV9 to TRBJ1-2; 7 bases map to TRBD1. The V segment lost 0 bases and the J segment 4 bases; nucleotides outside the gene matches: 6. The CDR3 loop spans 15 amino acids. Germline V lookup: CDR1 SGDLS, CDR2 YYNGEE. The CDR3 region is CASSVATGSSYGYTF. Written as DNA, the CDR3 is TGTGCCAGCAGCGTAGCGACAGGGTCAAGCTATGGCTACACCTTC.

The rearrangement joins TRBV7-3 to TRBJ2-2; D gene unclear. The CDR3 is 16 amino acids. Trimming left V 3 bases short and J 8 bases short, with 19 bases between. Germline CDR1 is SGHTA and CDR2 is FQGTGA. This CDR3 reads CASSLEGPSYGGELFF. Here the CDR3 DNA reads TGTGCCAGCAGCTTGGAAGGGCCATCATATGGTGGGGAGCTGTTTTTT.

V gene TRBV11-2 combines with J gene TRBJ2-3; D might be TRBD1 (5 bases). The CDR3 consists of 15 residues. The V end lost 6 bases, the J end lost 6 bases, and 19 bases lay between the germline ends. CDR1 is SGHAT, CDR2 FQNNGV, per germline. Here the CDR3 DNA reads TGTGCCAGCAGACAAACGGCAGGGTCATCGGATACGCAGTATTTT. Translated, it gives CASRQTAGSSDTQYF. Filled out from reference TRBV11-2 and TRBJ2-3, the complete variable domain reads EAGVAQSPRYKIIEKRQSVAFWCNPISGHATLYWYQQILGQGPKLLIQFQNNGVVDDSQLPKDRFSAERLKGVDSTLKIQPAKLEDSAVYLCASRQTAGSSDTQYFGPGTRLTVL.

The chain carries TRBV4-1 and TRBJ1-3, with D hard to call. The CDR3 consists of 13 residues. The V and J ends lost 4 bases and 0 bases respectively, with 4 bases between them. Looked up from germline, CDR1 is MGHRA and CDR2 is YSYEKL. CDR3: CASSLTSGNTIYF. The CDR3 DNA is TGCGCCAGCAGCCTAACCTCTGGAAACACCATATATTTT.

This chain joins TRBV4-2 and TRBJ1-1, with a possible D match to TRBD1 (5 bases). Trimming removed 3 bases at V and 0 bases at J, with 8 bases between. The CDR3 sequence is 14 residues long. CDR1 and CDR2 (germline): LGHNA, YNFKEQ. The CDR3 spells CASSQTDMNTEAFF. The DNA of the CDR3 is TGTGCCAGCAGCCAGACAGACATGAACACTGAAGCTTTCTTT.

The chain has TRBV13 and TRBJ2-7; 9 nucleotides align to TRBD2. Per germline, CDR1 PRHDT and CDR2 FYEKMQ (reference sequence). This CDR3 has 14 residues. The ends lost 6 bases at V and 5 bases at J; junction bases unmatched: 8. The CDR3 bases are TGTGCCAGCAGACCGAGTAGCGGGAGCGACGAGCAGTACTTC. It yields the protein CASRPSSGSDEQYF.

V and J are TRBV11-2 and TRBJ2-2; maybe TRBD2 (5 bases). Trimming removed 2 bases at V and 6 bases at J, with 13 bases between. CDR1 and CDR2 (germline): SGHAT, FQNNGV. This CDR3 has 15 residues. Here the CDR3 DNA reads TGTGCCAGCAGCTTACGTATACTAGACGCCGGGGAGCTGTTTTTT. As protein: CASSLRILDAGELFF.

The chain links TRBV6-1 to TRBJ1-3, with D tentatively TRBD1 (5 bases). CDR3 length: 14 residues. The V end was cut by 2 bases, the J end by 4 bases, with 9 bases between. Germline-derived CDR1 and CDR2 are MNHNS and SASEGT. The CDR3 DNA is TGTGCCAGCAGTGAATCTGGGGCCGGAAACACCATATATTTT. Translating it yields CASSESGAGNTIYF.

The rearrangement links TRBV6-5 to TRBJ2-7, with no clear D. The V end lost 6 bases, the J end lost 2 bases, and 14 bases lay between the germline ends. The CDR3 is made up of 14 amino acids. CDR1 and CDR2 (germline): MNHEY, SVGAGI. CDR3 nucleotides: TGTGCCAGCAGAGTCAGACGGGCCCCCTACGAGCAGTACTTC. As protein: CASRVRRAPYEQYF.

This clone was seen a single time. V usage is TRBV10-2 and J usage is TRBJ2-5, with D unresolved. The CDR3 covers 15 residues. Germline values: CDR1 WSHSY, CDR2 SAAADI. V lost 3 bases to trimming and J lost 4 bases, with 15 bases between them. In DNA, the CDR3 is TGCGCCAGCAGTGATGGTCCGCCGGCAGGAGAGACCCAGTACTTC. Translating it yields CASSDGPPAGETQYF.